These 18 T cell receptor beta chains came from one sample sequenced in a study of T-cell memory formation after mild COVID-19. TCRdb processed the 5' RACE reads anew with MiXCR; each CDR3 protein has one entry. Here the sample spans 430,000 or so distinct CDR3 sequences, roughly 25% being singletons. Sequencing was done on a sample of PBMCs or a T cell subset sorted from them (not recorded which). The receptor set was obtained from an adult woman who had mild COVID-19 (a few samples of this study predate the infection). Cell type and time point are not known.

This clonotype was seen a few times. V gene TRBV10-3 combines with J gene TRBJ2-3; D is possibly TRBD2 (5 bases). CDR3 length: 15 residues. Germline V lookup: CDR1 ENHRY, CDR2 SYGVKD. Trimming removed 3 bases at V and 2 bases at J, with 12 bases between. The CDR3 is CAISDPGSPTDTQYF. The CDR3 bases are TGTGCCATCAGTGACCCGGGGTCACCCACAGATACGCAGTATTTT.

This clonotype was seen more than once but under ten times. The V and J genes are TRBV24-1 and TRBJ2-5, with 7 bases fitting TRBD1. Germline values: CDR1 KGHDR, CDR2 SFDVKD. The CDR3 is 17 residues long. J gave up 2 bases and V 4 bases, and 12 bases lay outside the gene matches. CDR3 DNA: TGTGCCACCAGTGACTACCGAAAGACAGGGCGACAAGAGACCCAGTACTTC. The encoded protein is CATSDYRKTGRQETQYF.

This chain uses TRBV10-2 with TRBJ2-7; 7 bases map to TRBD2. The CDR3 is 15 residues long. CDR1 is WSHSY and CDR2 is SAAADI in the germline V gene. Losses at the gene ends were 3 bases for V and 2 bases for J; bases not matched to a gene: 7. CDR3 residues: CASSDRAGVAYEQYF. For the CDR3, the DNA is TGCGCCAGCAGTGATAGGGCGGGAGTTGCCTACGAGCAGTACTTC.

This clonotype showed up many times. The V gene is TRBV6-2 or TRBV6-3, the J gene TRBJ1-5; D might be TRBD1 (6 bases). Germline CDR1 is MNHEY and CDR2 is SVGEGT. CDR3 length: 16 residues. V was shortened by 6 bases and J by 0 bases, with 15 bases between the two germline ends. As DNA, the CDR3 is TGTGCCAGCAGCCCCGGGACACCGGATAGCAATCAGCCCCAGCATTTT. Translated, it gives CASSPGTPDSNQPQHF.

The CDR3: CSANGGFGYNEQFF. The DNA for the CDR3 is TGCAGCGCCAACGGGGGGTTCGGCTACAATGAGCAGTTCTTC. V gene TRBV29-1 combines with J gene TRBJ2-1, with 7 bases fitting TRBD2. The CDR3 is 14 residues long. The junction had 9 bases not matched to a gene; V was cut back by 7 bases and J by 3 bases. CDR1 is SQVTM, CDR2 ANQGSEA, per germline.

This clonotype was seen ten or more times. The chain is built from TRBV24-1 and TRBJ1-5, with no clear D. Trimming cost V 5 bases and J 4 bases, with 8 bases left between them. The germline V gene encodes CDR1 KGHDR and CDR2 SFDVKD. This CDR3 spans 13 amino acids. The CDR3 DNA reads TGTGCCACCAGTGTAGGGAATAATCAGCCCCAGCATTTT. Its translation: CATSVGNNQPQHF.

The chain employs TRBV5-1 and TRBJ1-2; D is unclear. V was cut by 2 bases and J by 0 bases, with 8 bases left in between. The CDR3 is made up of 14 amino acids. Germline V CDR1 and CDR2: SGHRS, YFSETQ. CDR3 bases: TGCGCCAGCAGCTTAAGTCAGGCTAACTATGGCTACACCTTC. Its protein is CASSLSQANYGYTF. Using reference TRBV5-1 and TRBJ1-2 for the parts outside the CDR3, the full variable domain is KAGVTQTPRYLIKTRGQQVTLSCSPISGHRSVSWYQQTPGQGLQFLFEYFSETQRNKGNFPGRFSGRQFSNSRSEMNVSTLELGDSALYLCASSLSQANYGYTFGSGTRLTVV.

The J gene is TRBJ2-2, the V gene TRBV11-3; the match to TRBD2 covers 8 bases. In germline, CDR1 is SGHNT, CDR2 YENEEA. Unmatched junction bases numbered 10, after V lost 5 bases and J lost 2 bases. CDR3 length: 17 amino acids. CDR3 residues: CASSPRTGLANTGELFF. The CDR3 nucleotides are TGTGCCAGCAGCCCAAGGACTGGACTAGCTAACACCGGGGAGCTGTTTTTT. Full variable domain (remainder filled in from reference TRBV11-3 and TRBJ2-2): EAGVVQSPRYKIIEKKQPVAFWCNPISGHNTLYWYLQNLGQGPELLIRYENEEAVDDSQLPKDRFSAERLKGVDSTLKIQPAELGDSAVYLCASSPRTGLANTGELFFGEGSRLTVL.

This clonotype was seen more than once but under ten times. This chain uses TRBV3-1 with TRBJ1-1; D is unclear. The CDR3 spans 11 residues. V was cut by 3 bases and J by 11 bases, with 10 bases left in between. Looked up from germline, CDR1 is LGHDT and CDR2 is YNNKEL (reference sequence). Here the CDR3 reads CASSQWLRAFF. In DNA form, the CDR3 reads TGTGCCAGCAGCCAGTGGCTGCGGGCTTTCTTT.

This chain uses TRBV6-2 or TRBV6-3 with TRBJ1-2; the D gene is possibly TRBD1 (5 bases). The ends were cut back, 6 bases at V and 2 bases at J, with 16 bases in the middle. This CDR3 has 15 residues. The V gene's germline CDR1 is MNHEY and CDR2 SVGEGT. The CDR3 DNA is TGTGCCAGCAGCATAGCTGGAGGGGCGAACTATGGCTACACCTTC. Amino acid sequence: CASSIAGGANYGYTF.

As concerns this clonotype: The junction departs from the called germline gene at one end, perhaps through a read error. The V and J genes are TRBV7-9 and TRBJ2-7; 7 nucleotides align to TRBD1. The CDR3 contains 11 residues. Germline loops: CDR1 SEHNR, CDR2 FQNEAQ (reference sequence). Here the CDR3 DNA reads TGTGCCAGCAGAAATACAGGGGAGCTGTACTTC. Encoded protein: CASRNTGELYF.

This clonotype has more than one count but fewer than ten. The chain employs TRBV5-1 and TRBJ2-3; 13 positions agree with TRBD2. Germline V gene lookup returns CDR1 SGHRS and CDR2 YFSETQ. CDR3 length: 16 amino acids. The junction had 4 bases not matched to a gene; V was cut back by 4 bases and J by 2 bases. DNA of the CDR3: TGCGCCAGCAGCGTGGGACTAGCGGGGCACACAGATACGCAGTATTTT. Protein sequence: CASSVGLAGHTDTQYF.

This clonotype was counted ten times or more. The chain has TRBV20-1 and TRBJ2-7; maybe TRBD2 (6 bases). The germline V gene encodes CDR1 DFQATT and CDR2 SNEGSKA (reference sequence). Trimming removed 3 bases from V and 4 bases from J, with 19 bases in between. The CDR3 has 15 amino acids. The CDR3 reads CSASLSGRDLYEQYF. The CDR3 DNA sequence: TGCAGTGCTAGTTTATCCGGGAGAGACCTATACGAGCAGTACTTC.

V usage is TRBV11-1 and J usage is TRBJ1-1; D is possibly TRBD1 (6 bases). With 5 bases removed from V and 5 bases from J, the gap between germline ends came to 18 bases. The germline CDR1 and CDR2 sequences are SGHAT and FQDESV (reference sequence). The CDR3 has 15 residues. In nucleotides, the CDR3 is TGTGCCAGCAGCCTCGAACCGGGACAAGTTACTGAAGCTTTCTTT. Its protein is CASSLEPGQVTEAFF. Combining the CDR3 with reference TRBV11-1 and TRBJ1-1 gives the whole variable domain EAEVAQSPRYKITEKSQAVAFWCDPISGHATLYWYRQILGQGPELLVQFQDESVVDDSQLPKDRFSAERLKGVDSTLKIQPAELGDSAMYLCASSLEPGQVTEAFFGQGTRLTVV.

This clonotype was counted at least ten times. This chain joins TRBV12-3 or TRBV12-4 and TRBJ2-7; a possible D gene is TRBD2 (6 bases). The CDR3 consists of 15 residues. With 8 bases removed from V and 3 bases from J, the gap between germline ends came to 20 bases. The CDR3 loop reads CASQRAREGVYEQYF. The CDR3 DNA follows: TGTGCCAGCCAGCGGGCTAGGGAAGGCGTCTACGAGCAGTACTTC.

This clonotype was seen only a few times. This chain joins TRBV29-1 and TRBJ2-3; possible D gene TRBD1, 5 bases. Germline CDR1 and CDR2: SQVTM and ANQGSEA. The V end was cut by 6 bases, the J end by 0 bases, with 13 bases between. The CDR3 spans 14 residues. CDR3 loop: CSVAQQASTDTQYF. In DNA, the CDR3 is TGCAGCGTAGCCCAACAGGCTAGCACAGATACGCAGTATTTT.

This clonotype was seen ten or more times. This chain links TRBV4-2 with TRBJ2-1; D unresolved. From germline, CDR1 is LGHNA and CDR2 YNFKEQ. Trimming removed 1 base from V and 0 bases from J, with 10 bases in between. There are 16 residues in the CDR3. As DNA, the CDR3 is TGTGCCAGCAGCCAAGTTAGGGCGGACTCCTACAATGAGCAGTTCTTC. Residues: CASSQVRADSYNEQFF.

Only a few counts were recorded for this clonotype. This rearrangement joins TRBV11-2 to TRBJ2-5; 9 nucleotides agree with TRBD1. The V gene's germline CDR1 is SGHAT and CDR2 FQNNGV. The CDR3 extends over 16 amino acids. V lost 0 bases and J lost 5; bases outside the gene matches: 7. CDR3 protein: CASSLDGGTGWETQYF. DNA for the CDR3: TGTGCCAGCAGCTTAGATGGAGGGACAGGGTGGGAGACCCAGTACTTC.